This TCR beta chain emerged from a study of cytomegalovirus exposure and HLA in healthy donors (dated by TCRdb to about 2017). Broadly, across the study: In an earlier analysis of some 550 of the donors, under 300 Gb of sequence data and 90 million to 130 million unique TCR beta sequences from roughly 190 million T cells were reported. An early release covering about 600 HLA-typed donors comprised approximately 300 gigabases of sequencing data and roughly 85 million unique TCR sequences. Among the approximately 430 genotyped donors, around 81% belonged to the genetic ancestry cluster associated with self-reported Caucasian donors. The study aimed to test whether cataloging public T cell receptors could reveal signatures of past pathogen exposure. Using immunosequencing, the study profiled T cell repertoires from 640 or so subjects and related those repertoires to cytomegalovirus serostatus. In addition to the first cohort of approximately 650 subjects, a separate validation cohort of 120 different subjects was used. High-throughput TCR immunosequencing, statistical association of individual TCRs with disease status, and machine learning were combined to predict cytomegalovirus infection status. A later analysis re-analyzed previously published TCR beta repertoires from roughly 690 donors and added high-resolution HLA genotyping to study TCR occurrence patterns. The later analysis used no new phenotypic data to find candidate immune exposures, relying instead on TCR beta sequences and their occurrence across donors. An earlier analysis of several hundred of the donors used high-throughput TCR beta sequencing to judge whether each TCR beta V gene segment behaved as functional or pseudogenic. Donor age, sex, ethnicity and CMV serostatus were compiled together with the repertoire data. Genome-wide SNP genotypes for about 60% of the 666 donors were used in a later genetic analysis, which treated that subset as a discovery cohort. All discovery cohort repertoires had been generated using a single sequencing platform. Class I and class II HLA loci were covered by the typing at four-digit resolution. Typing coverage varied by locus: roughly 620-640 donors for A, B, C, DRB1 and DQB1; roughly 510 for DQA1; 606 for DPA1; under 490 for DPB1. Five DR-DQ haplotypes were handled as single units for association and clustering, since linkage in the cohort was strong. Among over 350 genotyped donors of the cohort, an average of around 240,000 unique TCR beta nucleotide sequences were sequenced per donor, roughly a sixth of them non-productive. What the work shows at the level of the full study, not this receptor alone: A later genetic analysis reported fewer N-insertions in productive TCRs among donors in an Asian-associated ancestry cluster than the roughly 670-donor mean. Some IMGT-functional V segments, including TRBV6-2 and TRBV6-3, could not be distinguished by the 87-base-pair reads and were therefore excluded. In a later analysis, about 16,000 TCR beta sequences were associated with specific HLA alleles at a false discovery rate of 0.05. A further reported finding was that TCR beta sequences accurately predicted the HLA-A and HLA-B alleles for most subjects in the first cohort. This cohort had only TCR beta chains sequenced, and the lack of alpha or paired-chain data limited which features could be detected. The classifier was reported to diagnose cytomegalovirus status with high specificity and sensitivity in both the original cohort and the validation cohort. Correlated functional status among segregating V segments might be attributable to linkage disequilibrium, but an unknown experimental factor could not be ruled out. Compared with equally common non-associated chains, HLA-associated TCR beta chains in a later analysis were more clonally expanded and had lower generation probabilities. The earlier analysis of about 600 of the donors excluded some 16 rarely observed V segments, including chromosome 9 orphons, because counts were too low. Several of the top co-occurrence clusters appeared to be linked to parvovirus B19, influenza, CMV and Epstein-Barr virus, according to a later analysis. Assigning TCR associations to individual alleles was difficult when HLA alleles, especially DR and DQ, strongly co-occurred. A few of the identified cytomegalovirus-associated TCR beta chains were confirmed in vitro to be specific for cytomegalovirus antigens. Presence/absence analyses assumed roughly uniform sequencing depth across donors, an assumption that may not hold. CMV serostatus was the only immune exposure information available for the cohort. In the study, approximately 160 TCR beta chains were listed as associated with cytomegalovirus. In an earlier analysis of more than 500 of the donors, most TCR beta V segments appeared in productive rearrangements about 87% or about 30% of the time, broadly matching IMGT annotations. According to a later analysis, most CMV-associated TCR beta chains appeared to be HLA-restricted, and the HLA associations seemed to be driven largely by CMV exposure. According to a later analysis, TCR association rates differed among HLA loci, with DRB1 alleles showing the most associated TCRs and HLA-C alleles showing the fewest. In a later genetic analysis, a missense DCLRE1C variant was associated with V-gene and J-gene trimming of TCR beta chains, and the association was replicated in an independent cohort. Because some donors lacked HLA typing at each locus, the association tests relied only on the typed subset. The authors suggested that the approach could potentially be generalized to other disease states and immunological phenotypes. The sequencing pipeline was judged likely to have produced a cluster of highly shared sequence variants as a technical artifact. While some public TCRs were present in many individuals, most TCR sequences turned up only very rarely across donors.

The cohort was made up of 666 healthy bone marrow donors. At the time of sampling, every cohort member was nominally healthy, though immune exposures that went unrecorded were likely present. The donor was CMV seronegative and belonged to the group of 380 or so seronegative cohort members. A peripheral blood sample was provided by each donor, and peripheral blood mononuclear cells were used for TCR beta sequencing. The Qiagen DNeasy Blood Extraction Kit was used to extract genomic DNA from the blood cell samples. Library preparation was by the immunoSEQ multiplex PCR assay. For the multiplex PCR, a mixture combining 60 forward primers for TCR Vbeta segments and 13 reverse primers for TCR Jbeta segments was used. Amplification of the CDR3 region of rearranged TCR beta genes was performed with a multiplex PCR assay on genomic DNA. Amplified TCR beta libraries were sequenced as 87-base-pair reads on the Illumina HiSeq System. The study's own analysis went as follows. A later analysis tallied 75 million to 95 million unique TCR beta chains across the approximately 670 repertoires, and around 12 million of those chains were shared by two or more donors. A nearest-neighbor algorithm error-corrected the raw reads and collapsed the reads into unique sequences, merging closely related sequences to remove PCR and sequencing errors. Alignment of CDR3 sequences to IMGT reference sequences was used to assign V, D and J gene segments. Each retained sequence needed at least a six-nucleotide match to both a V gene segment and a J gene segment. Rearrangements were classified as productive when the CDR3 lacked stop codons and remained in frame with V and J, and all other rearrangements were classified as non-productive. CDR3 was defined according to IMGT convention as the region running from the second conserved V-encoded cysteine to the conserved J-encoded phenylalanine. In an earlier analysis of more than 550 of the donors, sequences lacking an unambiguous match to a single V gene segment were excluded. An earlier analysis of under 750 of the donors called V segments functional above 56.7% productive rearrangements and segregating when the between-donor standard deviation exceeded 5%. A statistical classification framework was developed to diagnose cytomegalovirus status using the catalog of TCR beta chain sequences. A later analysis assigned V and J genes by comparing TCR nucleotide sequences with IMGT/GENE-DB human TR gene sequences. The TCRdist pipeline was used in a later analysis to assign CDR3 sequences and most-parsimonious VDJ recombination scenarios. A later analysis defined each TCR beta chain by its CDR3 amino acid sequence plus V-gene family, and excluded reads lacking a unique V-gene family. A later analysis removed 550 to 700 highly shared, low-generation-probability nucleotide sequences to deal with suspected cross-contamination and a sequencing artifact. In a later analysis, a clonal expansion index for each public chain was calculated from normalized within-repertoire ranks of inferred template counts. Generation probabilities in a later analysis came from a VDJ recombination model fitted to out-of-frame rearrangements, and those results were checked against IGoR. In a later analysis, TCR-TCR, TCR-HLA and TCR-CMV co-occurrence was scored with hypergeometric tests, and a repertoire-size bias correction was applied to TCR pairs. False discovery rates were estimated in a later analysis by permuting HLA or CMV assignments 20 times. A later analysis grouped co-occurring TCRs with DBSCAN, adding TCRdist sequence similarity when clustering within HLA-allele-positive subsets. For co-occurrence clustering, repertoires with fewer than 30,000 or more than 120,000 public chains were excluded, along with roughly 5 repertoires with anomalous nucleotide sharing. TCRdb retrieved this table from immuneACCESS and kept in-frame rearrangements only. Not all clones are present; in checked studies, unresolved V genes account for under half, and no reason is known for the remainder. The D gene and trimming were derived from the DNA, and the V and J assignments and clone size from that table. The sample table holds approximately 220,000 clones, of which almost 80% were seen once. The ten largest clones represent about 1.7% of the sample.

This clone came up once. There is no known antigen for this receptor. Within one base of it there is no much larger clone, and no base qualities were kept. The CDR3 contains 16 residues, cysteine and phenylalanine counted. The only DNA kept is the CDR3, 48 bases in frame from the first base. The germline V gene (reference sequence) gives CDR1 as SGHNT and CDR2 as YYREEE. Trimming takes 1 base from V and 2 bases from J, and the germline ends sit 12 bases apart. The TCR was taken from a male donor in good health and CMV-seronegative. The specimen sequenced was PBMCs. The chain joins TRBV5-4 to TRBJ1-4; the D gene is perhaps TRBD1, from 6 matching bases. The nucleotide sequence is TGTGCCAGCAGCTTGCCAGGGGAGACGACTAATGAAAAACTGTTTTTT. This encodes CASSLPGETTNEKLFF. The entire variable domain, with the stretches around the CDR3 drawn from the reference TRBV5-4 and TRBJ1-4 proteins, is ETGVTQSPTHLIKTRGQQVTLRCSSQSGHNTVSWYQQALGQGPQFIFQYYREEENGRGNFPPRFSGLQFPNYSSELNVNALELDDSALYLCASSLPGETTNEKLFFGSGTQLSVL.